This paragraph reports one TCR beta chain. Measured with immunoSEQ multiplex PCR; TCRdb has only the in-frame clones, and not every one. The table has about 120,000 clones, approximately 90% seen once; the top ten hold less than 8%. These data originate in a study of blood T cell repertoires in COVID-19. Overall study: The analysed material was cDNA or gDNA that came from T cells, B-cell-depleted T cells, or PBMCs.

Sequenced: peripheral blood. The receptor was isolated from a man aged 50 to 60 with acute or convalescent COVID-19.

This CDR3 reads CASSLEAASGAFF. The CDR3 DNA sequence: TGTGCCAGCAGCTTAGAGGCGGCCTCAGGGGCTTTCTTT. The chain couples TRBV7-9 to TRBJ1-1; perhaps TRBD1 as D (5 bases). The V end lost 1 base, the J end lost 11 bases, and 14 bases lay between the germline ends. The CDR3 is 13 amino acids. Per the germline V gene, CDR1 is SEHNR and CDR2 is FQNEAQ (reference sequence).